This T cell receptor (beta chain) is drawn from a study of CD8 T cells in Susac syndrome. Germline CDR1 reads LNHNV; CDR2 reads YYDKDF (reference sequence). Trimming removed 0 bases from V and 9 bases from J, with 12 bases in between. CDR3 size: 14 residues. A quantity of about 0.5 to 1 ug RNA underwent reverse transcription using random hexamers. Multiplex PCR with immunoSEQ amplified the TCR beta CDR3 across 54 Vbeta and 13 Jbeta. Using its own MiXCR run on the immunoSEQ multiplex PCR reads, TCRdb lists one record per CDR3 protein. The table records 120,000 or so distinct CDR3 sequences, 95% to 96% of them present only once.

The chain joins TRBV15 to TRBJ2-1; D tentatively reads TRBD1 or TRBD2 (5 bases each). Specimen: CD4+ T cells from PBMCs. The TCR comes from a human donor with Susac syndrome. The CDR3 sequence is CATSREEGRVEQFF. DNA for the CDR3: TGTGCCACCAGCAGAGAAGAGGGGCGGGTTGAGCAGTTCTTC.